What follows describes a single T cell receptor (beta chain). Both 60 Vbeta primers and 13 Jbeta primers went into the PCR. Repertoires were generated with immunoSEQ multiplex PCR, while TCRdb's copy carries only in-frame clones and drops some. The data contain about 160,000 clones, about 77% of them singletons. These data belong to a study of cytomegalovirus exposure and HLA in healthy donors. Study information: Of all 400 or so donors who were genotyped, roughly 81% belonged to the Caucasian-associated ancestry cluster.

J was trimmed by 2 bases and V by 5 bases; bases with no gene match: 9. CDR3 size: 15 residues. From germline, CDR1 is SGHTA and CDR2 FQGNSA. Sequencing input: PBMCs. V usage is TRBV7-2 and J usage is TRBJ2-7; TRBD2 aligns across 7 bases. The sequence was obtained from a man in his thirties or forties in good health and CMV-seronegative. As DNA, the CDR3 is TGTGCCAGCAGCCCAGTCGTACTAGCGACCTACGAGCAGTACTTC. This codes for CASSPVVLATYEQYF. The full variable domain, its missing parts supplied by reference TRBV7-2 and TRBJ2-7, is GAGVSQSPSNKVTEKGKDVELRCDPISGHTALYWYRQSLGQGLEFLIYFQGNSAPDKSGLPSDRFSAERTGGSVSTLTIQRTQQEDSAVYLCASSPVVLATYEQYFGPGTRLTVT.